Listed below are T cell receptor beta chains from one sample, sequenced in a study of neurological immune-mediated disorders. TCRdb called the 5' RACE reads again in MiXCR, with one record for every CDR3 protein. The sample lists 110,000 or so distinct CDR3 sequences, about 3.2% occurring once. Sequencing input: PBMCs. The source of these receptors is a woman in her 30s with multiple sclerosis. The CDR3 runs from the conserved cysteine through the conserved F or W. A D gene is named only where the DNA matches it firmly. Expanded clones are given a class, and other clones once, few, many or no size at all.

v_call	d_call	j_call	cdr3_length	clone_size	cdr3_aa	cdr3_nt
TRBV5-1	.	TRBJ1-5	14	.	CASAIGTENQPQHF	TGCGCCAGCGCCATAGGGACTGAGAATCAGCCCCAGCATTTT
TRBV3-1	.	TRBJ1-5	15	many	CASSQGGYSNQPQHF	TGTGCCAGCAGCCAAGGGGGCTATAGCAATCAGCCCCAGCATTTT
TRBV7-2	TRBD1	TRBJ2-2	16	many	CASSLAGTGRTGELFF	TGTGCCAGCAGCTTAGCGGGGACAGGCCGCACCGGGGAGCTGTTTTTT
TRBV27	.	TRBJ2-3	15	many	CASSLFQPSTDTQYF	TGTGCCAGCAGTTTATTCCAACCGAGCACAGATACGCAGTATTTT
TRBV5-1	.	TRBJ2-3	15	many	CASSSGPSSTDTQYF	TGCGCCAGCAGTTCCGGGCCCTCTAGCACAGATACGCAGTATTTT
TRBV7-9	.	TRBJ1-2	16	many	CASIPIPIPKGGGYTF	TGTGCCAGCATCCCAATACCGATCCCCAAAGGGGGTGGCTACACCTTC
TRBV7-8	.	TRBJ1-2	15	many	CASSLDVTPSGGYTF	TGTGCCAGCAGCTTAGACGTTACCCCAAGCGGCGGCTACACCTTC
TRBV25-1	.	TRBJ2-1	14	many	CASSDDSKGLEQFF	TGTGCCAGCAGTGATGATTCCAAGGGTCTTGAGCAGTTCTTC
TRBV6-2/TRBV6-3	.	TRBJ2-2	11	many	CAGRGAGELFF	TGTGCCGGCAGGGGTGCCGGGGAGCTGTTTTTT
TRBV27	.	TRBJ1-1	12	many	CASSLIQPEAFF	TGTGCCAGCAGTTTGATACAGCCAGAAGCTTTCTTT
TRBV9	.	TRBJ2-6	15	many	CASSVEVSGANVLTF	TGTGCCAGCAGCGTAGAAGTCTCTGGGGCCAACGTCCTGACTTTC
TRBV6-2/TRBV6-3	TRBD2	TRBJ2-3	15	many	CASSRLTSRTDTQYF	TGTGCCAGCAGTCGGCTGACTAGCCGCACAGATACGCAGTATTTT
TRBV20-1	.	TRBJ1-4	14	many	CSAPLNQGREKLFF	TGCAGTGCTCCTCTTAACCAGGGTAGGGAAAAACTGTTTTTT
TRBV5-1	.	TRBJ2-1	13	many	CASSLDGRNEQFF	TGCGCCAGCAGCTTGGATGGCCGCAATGAGCAGTTCTTC
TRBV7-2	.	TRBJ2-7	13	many	CASSSTFRGEQYF	TGTGCCAGCAGCTCGACGTTCCGGGGAGAGCAGTACTTC
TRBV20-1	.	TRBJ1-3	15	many	CSARDRRWSGNTIYF	TGCAGTGCTAGAGATAGGAGGTGGTCTGGAAACACCATATATTTT
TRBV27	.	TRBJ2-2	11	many	CASSSHGELFF	TGTGCCAGCAGCTCTCACGGGGAGCTGTTTTTT
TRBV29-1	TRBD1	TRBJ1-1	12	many	CSAGTATTEAFF	TGCAGCGCCGGGACAGCTACGACTGAAGCTTTCTTT
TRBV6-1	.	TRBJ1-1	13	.	CASSADSYTEAFF	TGTGCCAGCAGTGCTGACAGTTACACTGAAGCTTTCTTT
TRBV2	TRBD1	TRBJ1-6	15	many	CASSEDRGMRSPLHF	TGTGCCAGCAGTGAAGACAGGGGTATGAGGTCACCCCTCCACTTT
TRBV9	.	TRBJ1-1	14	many	CASSVGWMNTEAFF	TGTGCCAGCAGCGTAGGATGGATGAACACTGAAGCTTTCTTT
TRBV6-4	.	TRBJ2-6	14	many	CASRTDTGANVLTF	TGTGCCAGCAGAACAGACACTGGGGCCAACGTCCTGACTTTC
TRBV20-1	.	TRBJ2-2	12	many	CSAHTPTGELFF	TGCAGTGCACACACGCCAACCGGGGAGCTGTTTTTT
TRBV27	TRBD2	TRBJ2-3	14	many	CASSFSGDTDTQYF	TGTGCCAGCAGTTTTAGCGGGGACACAGATACGCAGTATTTT
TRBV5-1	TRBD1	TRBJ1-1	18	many	CASSLRRQGAGVDTEAFF	TGCGCCAGCAGCTTGAGGAGACAGGGGGCCGGGGTGGACACTGAAGCTTTCTTT
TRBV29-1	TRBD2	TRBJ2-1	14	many	CSVLSSGSPNEQFF	TGCAGCGTTCTCTCTAGCGGGAGCCCTAATGAGCAGTTCTTC
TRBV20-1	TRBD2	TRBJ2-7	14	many	CSYLADRISYEQYF	TGCAGTTACCTAGCGGACCGGATCTCCTACGAGCAGTACTTC